Below, 19 T cell receptor beta chains from the same sample are listed, as sequenced in a study of blood T cell repertoires in COVID-19. Here immunoSEQ multiplex PCR was the method, and the copy in TCRdb shows in-frame clones only, minus some. The sample has about 100,000 clones; over 65% are singletons. Sequences were obtained from peripheral blood. These receptors all stem from a human donor in a cohort sampled during active COVID-19.

The sample holds one count of this clone. This chain connects TRBV5-1 to TRBJ1-2; 10 bases fit TRBD1. The trim removed 4 bases at V and 1 base at J, leaving 4 bases unmatched. Germline V gives CDR1 SGHRS, CDR2 YFSETQ. The CDR3 length is 15 residues. The CDR3 nucleotides read TGCGCCAGCAGCACCGGGACAGGGGATAACTATGGCTACACCTTC. It encodes CASSTGTGDNYGYTF.

V is TRBV2 and J is TRBJ1-2; no clear D. In germline, CDR1 is SNHLY, CDR2 FYNNEI. The CDR3 has 14 residues. Trimming took 4 bases from V and 1 from J, leaving 10 bases between them. In DNA form, the CDR3 reads TGTGCCAGCAGTGCCAGCGCAGTTAACTATGGCTACACCTTC. Translation: CASSASAVNYGYTF.

The chain has TRBV4-3 and TRBJ2-5, with 10 nucleotides matching TRBD2. This CDR3 spans 17 amino acids. CDR1 and CDR2 (germline): LGHNA, YSLEER. V was pared by 0 bases and J by 4 bases, with 8 bases of the junction left unmatched. The CDR3 sequence: CASSQDSIAGGGETQYF. CDR3 coding DNA: TGCGCCAGCAGCCAAGATTCCATAGCGGGAGGTGGAGAGACCCAGTACTTC.

J is TRBJ2-7 and V is TRBV20-1, with TRBD1 as a possible D gene (5 bases). Germline V CDR1 and CDR2: DFQATT, SNEGSKA (reference sequence). This CDR3 contains 11 residues. V was cut by 6 bases and J by 9 bases, with 15 bases left in between. In nucleotides, the CDR3 is TGCAGTGCCAGCACAGGTATAATGCAGTACTTC. This sequence encodes CSASTGIMQYF.

This sequence joins TRBV24-1 and TRBJ2-1; D possibly corresponds to TRBD2 (6 bases). The ends were cut back, 4 bases at V and 7 bases at J, with 19 bases in the middle. The CDR3 runs to 16 residues. Germline CDR1 is KGHDR and CDR2 is SFDVKD. The CDR3: CATSEVTGGKRNEQFF. As DNA, the CDR3 is TGTGCCACCAGTGAGGTGACGGGCGGGAAAAGAAATGAGCAGTTCTTC.

The chain recombines TRBV7-8 with TRBJ2-7, with 12 bases matching TRBD2. CDR3 length: 16 amino acids. V lost 4 bases, J lost 0 bases, and 4 bases stayed unmatched. Germline CDR1 reads SGHVS; CDR2 reads FQNEAQ. The CDR3 protein is CASSSLTSGSSYEQYF. CDR3 bases: TGTGCCAGCAGCTCTTTGACTAGCGGGAGCTCCTACGAGCAGTACTTC.

CDR3 region: CASRNDRQSYEQYF. The CDR3 DNA sequence: TGTGCCAGCAGGAATGACAGACAGAGCTACGAGCAGTACTTC. The chain is built from TRBV2 and TRBJ2-7; perhaps TRBD1 as D (5 bases). The CDR3 extends over 14 amino acids. The germline gives CDR1 SNHLY, CDR2 FYNNEI. V was shortened by 6 bases and J by 3 bases, with 15 bases between the two germline ends.

The CDR3 DNA reads as TGTGCCAGCAGCGTAGAGGGGCTACCCGGGGAGCTGTTTTTT. This codes for CASSVEGLPGELFF. The chain has TRBV9 and TRBJ2-2, with D perhaps TRBD1 (5 bases). CDR1 SGDLS and CDR2 YYNGEE come from the germline V gene. This CDR3 is 14 amino acids long. Deletions cut 0 bases from V and 6 bases from J, with 9 bases between.

The V call is TRBV7-9, the J call TRBJ2-7; D is ambiguous. Germline CDR1 is SEHNR and CDR2 is FQNEAQ (reference sequence). Trimming left V 3 bases short and J 6 bases short, with 9 bases between. The CDR3 loop spans 12 amino acids. CDR3 DNA: TGTGCCAGCAGCTTTCCAGGAAGCGAGCAGTACTTC. Protein: CASSFPGSEQYF.

The rearrangement links TRBV6-2 or TRBV6-3 to TRBJ1-1; no firm D call. The V gene's germline CDR1 is MNHEY and CDR2 SVGEGT. The CDR3 is made up of 12 amino acids. V lost 2 bases and J lost 6, with 7 bases in between. CDR3 in amino acids: CASSYAEAEAFF. The CDR3 region has the DNA TGTGCCAGCAGTTACGCGGAAGCTGAAGCTTTCTTT.

This clone was recorded many times. The V and J genes are TRBV2 and TRBJ1-5, with TRBD1 matching over 9 bases. Germline CDR1 is SNHLY and CDR2 is FYNNEI. There are 15 residues in the CDR3. V gave up 6 bases and J gave up 4 bases; unmatched junction bases: 7. CDR3 residues: CASSATGGVNQPQHF. CDR3 coding DNA: TGTGCCAGCAGCGCCACAGGGGGCGTAAATCAGCCCCAGCATTTT.

V is TRBV5-1 and J is TRBJ1-2; D may be TRBD1 (6 bases). V was shortened by 4 bases and J by 4 bases, with 17 bases between the two germline ends. The CDR3 extends over 15 amino acids. Germline CDR1 reads SGHRS; CDR2 reads YFSETQ. In nucleotides, the CDR3 is TGCGCCAGCAGCGCCACCCCACAGGGACCCTATGGCTACACCTTC. It is translated as CASSATPQGPYGYTF.

The V gene is TRBV2, the J gene TRBJ1-2; D might be TRBD1 (5 bases). CDR1 is SNHLY, CDR2 FYNNEI, per germline. V gave up 6 bases and J gave up 0 bases, with 14 bases separating them. CDR3 length equals 15 residues. For the CDR3, the DNA is TGTGCCAGCAGCTACACAGGCGCCCCTAACTATGGCTACACCTTC. This translates into CASSYTGAPNYGYTF.

V usage is TRBV30 and J usage is TRBJ2-7, with 7 bases that match TRBD2. Germline lookup yields CDR1 GTSNPN and CDR2 SVGIG (reference sequence). The CDR3 has 12 residues. V lost 5 bases and J lost 4; bases outside the gene matches: 5. The CDR3 DNA follows: TGTGCCTGGGGACTTAGCGGGTACGAGCAGTACTTC. Amino acids: CAWGLSGYEQYF.

This clone has only one observation. This sequence joins TRBV20-1 and TRBJ2-7; 7 bases are shared with TRBD1. After removal of 3 bases from V and 1 base from J, the junction contained 6 bases not matched to a gene. The V gene's germline CDR1 is DFQATT and CDR2 SNEGSKA (reference sequence). The length of the CDR3 is 14 residues. The CDR3 loop is CSASPPGQSYEQYF. The CDR3 DNA reads as TGCAGTGCTAGTCCCCCGGGACAGTCCTACGAGCAGTACTTC.

This clone was observed once. V is TRBV21-1 and J is TRBJ2-4; TRBD1, the table's D call, was not compared with the DNA. TRBV21-1 corresponds to a pseudogene. The CDR3 is 14 residues long. CDR3 protein: CASSRPGKKNIQYF. Here the CDR3 DNA reads TGTGCCAGCAGCCGCCCAGGTAAAAAAAACATTCAGTACTTC.

The chain has TRBV4-3 and TRBJ2-1, with 11 bases matching TRBD2. The trim removed 4 bases at V and 8 bases at J, leaving 7 bases unmatched. Germline-derived CDR1 and CDR2 are LGHNA and YSLEER. There are 15 residues in the CDR3. CDR3 bases: TGCGCCAGCAGCCCAATAGCGGGAGGGCGGCATGAGCAGTTCTTC. This translates into CASSPIAGGRHEQFF.

This chain joins TRBV11-3 and TRBJ2-3; D is undetermined. Germline values: CDR1 SGHNT, CDR2 YENEEA. This CDR3 is built from 13 residues. V lost 4 bases and J 6 bases, leaving 11 bases between the germline ends. CDR3 sequence: CASSSHRLDTQYF. The CDR3 DNA reads TGTGCCAGCAGCTCCCACCGGTTGGATACGCAGTATTTT. Combining the CDR3 with reference TRBV11-3 and TRBJ2-3 gives the whole variable domain EAGVVQSPRYKIIEKKQPVAFWCNPISGHNTLYWYLQNLGQGPELLIRYENEEAVDDSQLPKDRFSAERLKGVDSTLKIQPAELGDSAVYLCASSSHRLDTQYFGPGTRLTVL.

The chain combines TRBV6-1 with TRBJ1-2; D is unclear. Germline V gene sequence: CDR1 MNHNS, CDR2 SASEGT. V lost 2 bases and J lost 4, with 11 bases in between. The CDR3 is 14 amino acids. The CDR3 here is CASSEYRTLYGYTF. The DNA of the CDR3 is TGTGCCAGCAGTGAATACAGAACCCTCTATGGCTACACCTTC.